The 12 T cell receptor beta chains listed next were all sequenced from one sample in a study of graft-versus-host responses after intestinal transplantation. The protocol was immunoSEQ multiplex PCR, while the TCRdb copy is restricted to in-frame clones and leaves out a portion. The sample lists roughly 120,000 clones, around 94% occurring once. These receptors have no known antigen. The sequenced sample was unstimulated CD4+ T cells sorted from spleen or lymph node cells, obtained before transplant. The receptors stem from a human donor who was the organ donor for an intestinal transplant.

V and J are TRBV7-2 and TRBJ2-1; 9 positions match TRBD2. V was pared by 1 base and J by 4 bases, with 2 bases of the junction left unmatched. Germline V gene data show CDR1 as SGHTA and CDR2 as FQGNSA. The length of the CDR3 is 15 residues. The CDR3 is CASSLGLAEYNEQFF. In DNA form, the CDR3 reads TGTGCCAGCAGCTTAGGACTAGCGGAGTACAATGAGCAGTTCTTC. The full variable domain, completed using reference TRBV7-2 and TRBJ2-1, is GAGVSQSPSNKVTEKGKDVELRCDPISGHTALYWYRQSLGQGLEFLIYFQGNSAPDKSGLPSDRFSAERTGGSVSTLTIQRTQQEDSAVYLCASSLGLAEYNEQFFGPGTRLTVL.

The rearrangement uses TRBV2 and TRBJ2-1; D possibly corresponds to TRBD1 (6 bases). The germline CDR1 and CDR2 sequences are SNHLY and FYNNEI. The CDR3 is 14 residues long. Trimming removed 3 bases at V and 6 bases at J, with 12 bases between. Written as DNA, the CDR3 is TGTGCCAGCAGTGAGGGGGCCAACGGCAATGAGCAGTTCTTC. The encoded protein is CASSEGANGNEQFF.

This CDR3 reads CASSLLSSGNTIYF. Written as DNA, the CDR3 is TGTGCCAGCAGCTTACTCAGCTCTGGAAACACCATATATTTT. This chain joins TRBV7-2 and TRBJ1-3; D is unclear. The CDR3 covers 14 residues. The V gene's germline CDR1 is SGHTA and CDR2 FQGNSA. V was cut by 2 bases and J by 0 bases, with 5 bases left in between. Drawing the rest from reference TRBV7-2 and TRBJ1-3, the complete variable domain is GAGVSQSPSNKVTEKGKDVELRCDPISGHTALYWYRQSLGQGLEFLIYFQGNSAPDKSGLPSDRFSAERTGGSVSTLTIQRTQQEDSAVYLCASSLLSSGNTIYFGEGSWLTVV.

This clone was recorded once. The chain employs TRBV10-3 and TRBJ2-1, with D perhaps being TRBD1 or TRBD2 (5 bases each). The V gene's germline CDR1 is ENHRY and CDR2 SYGVKD. This CDR3 is built from 15 residues. Trimming shortened V by 10 bases and J by 0 bases, and 16 bases separated the two germline ends. The CDR3 region is CATVGTSSSYNEQFF. CDR3 nucleotides: TGTGCCACCGTTGGGACCTCCAGCTCCTACAATGAGCAGTTCTTC.

This clone was counted a single time. Here the CDR3 DNA reads TGCGCCAGCAGGCAGACTAGCGGGAGGGCCACGACCGGGGAGCTGTTTTTT. Residues: CASRQTSGRATTGELFF. The chain recombines TRBV10-2 with TRBJ2-2, with 14 positions matching TRBD2. With V trimmed by 6 bases and J by 5 bases, 8 bases remained unmatched. CDR3 length: 17 amino acids. Germline V lookup: CDR1 WSHSY, CDR2 SAAADI.

The genes are TRBV30 and TRBJ2-7, with a weak D call TRBD1 (6 bases). CDR1 is GTSNPN, CDR2 SVGIG, per germline (reference sequence). This CDR3 contains 14 residues. V lost 0 bases and J lost 4, with 13 bases in between. This CDR3 reads CAWSVGGTGYEQYF. DNA for the CDR3: TGTGCCTGGAGTGTAGGAGGAACAGGGTACGAGCAGTACTTC.

This clone was found once. The chain employs TRBV10-1 and TRBJ1-5; tentatively, D is TRBD1 (6 bases). Germline V lookup: CDR1 WNHNN, CDR2 SYGVQD (reference sequence). The CDR3 consists of 17 residues. V lost 7 bases and J 4 bases, leaving 23 bases between the germline ends. Here the CDR3 reads CASTPPGEQGSNQPQHF. In DNA, the CDR3 is TGCGCCAGCACCCCCCCGGGCGAGCAGGGGTCGAATCAGCCCCAGCATTTT.

Note on this clone: Other DNA sequences from this sample encode an identical CDR3 as well. The V call is TRBV30, the J call TRBJ1-3; D not resolved. Trimming shortened V by 0 bases and J by 0 bases, and 6 bases separated the two germline ends. Germline CDR1 is GTSNPN and CDR2 is SVGIG (reference sequence). This CDR3 contains 14 residues. Here the CDR3 reads CAWSVTGSGNTIYF. Here the CDR3 DNA reads TGTGCCTGGAGTGTCACGGGCTCTGGAAACACCATATATTTT.

In this sample, this clone turned up a few times. The chain recombines TRBV10-3 with TRBJ2-7, with 8 nucleotides matching TRBD2. The V and J ends lost 4 bases and 0 bases, in that order; junction bases with no gene match: 2. The germline V gene has CDR1 ENHRY and CDR2 SYGVKD. This CDR3 region has 14 residues. The DNA of the CDR3 is TGTGCCATCAGTGGGGCGGGGGGCTCCTACGAGCAGTACTTC. Amino acid sequence: CAISGAGGSYEQYF.

The chain joins TRBV27 to TRBJ1-2; 8 bases align to TRBD1. Germline V gene data show CDR1 as MNHEY and CDR2 as SMNVEV (reference sequence). CDR3 length: 12 residues. The CDR3 DNA reads as TGTGCACCGGTCCAGGGGGCGAATGGCTACACCTTC. Translated: CAPVQGANGYTF.

The chain has TRBV6-6 and TRBJ2-7; 7 bases line up with TRBD2. V lost 6 bases and J lost 5; bases outside the gene matches: 10. The CDR3 contains 14 residues. Germline loops: CDR1 MNHNY, CDR2 SVGAGI (reference sequence). The CDR3 region is CASSPKARGDEQYF. CDR3 nucleotide sequence: TGTGCCAGCAGCCCCAAGGCTCGGGGGGACGAGCAGTACTTC.

V and J are TRBV7-9 and TRBJ1-3; a weak D match, TRBD1 (6 bases). V dropped 3 bases and J dropped 2 bases, with 11 bases sitting between them. This CDR3 comprises 15 residues. From germline, CDR1 is SEHNR and CDR2 FQNEAQ (reference sequence). This CDR3 is CASSFQGNTGNTIYF. The CDR3 coding sequence is TGTGCCAGCAGCTTTCAGGGGAACACTGGAAACACCATATATTTT.